The 6 T cell receptor beta chains reported below all come from one sample, sequenced in a study of OX40 agonist ivuxolimab in advanced cancers. Profiling relied on immunoSEQ multiplex PCR, and the TCRdb table lists in-frame clones only, not all of them. The table shows tens of thousands of clones, with roughly 84% occurring only once. Sequenced material: CD4+ or CD8+ T cells sorted from blood, taken in a trial of the OX40 agonist ivuxolimab. Source of these receptors: an adult with an advanced solid tumor such as melanoma, head and neck, liver or kidney cancer.

The chain is built from TRBV4-2 and TRBJ2-1, with 9 bases identical to TRBD2. V trimming: 4 bases; J trimming: 10 bases; junction bases outside the gene matches: 14. This CDR3 contains 16 residues. The germline gives CDR1 LGHNA, CDR2 YNFKEQ. CDR3 coding DNA: TGTGCCAGCAGCCCCTCGGGGGGCGGGGGGGCCTCCGAGCAGTTCTTC. As protein: CASSPSGGGGASEQFF.

J is TRBJ2-5 and V is TRBV30; D unresolved. Germline lookup yields CDR1 GTSNPN and CDR2 SVGIG (reference sequence). This CDR3 spans 12 amino acids. V lost 1 base and J lost 4, with 7 bases in between. The CDR3 region is CAWSGGRETQYF. The CDR3 DNA follows: TGTGCCTGGAGTGGCGGCCGAGAGACCCAGTACTTC.

This sequence joins TRBV19 and TRBJ2-5; unclear D gene. From germline, CDR1 is LNHDA and CDR2 SQIVND (reference sequence). The CDR3 totals 13 residues. Between the trimmed V and J ends, which lost 6 bases and 4 bases, there was a span of 12 bases. CDR3 protein: CASRQFKSETQYF. The CDR3 DNA is TGTGCCAGTAGACAGTTTAAGTCAGAGACCCAGTACTTC.

The chain has TRBV19 and TRBJ1-6; the D is unclear. With 0 bases removed from V and 1 base from J, the gap between germline ends came to 7 bases. This CDR3 contains 16 residues. Germline lookup yields CDR1 LNHDA and CDR2 SQIVND (reference sequence). The CDR3 region is CASSIEGASYNSPLHF. Written as DNA, the CDR3 is TGTGCCAGTAGTATAGAGGGAGCATCCTATAATTCACCCCTCCACTTT.

The V gene is TRBV7-3, the J gene TRBJ2-2; 9 nucleotides match TRBD1. This CDR3 is built from 15 residues. Per germline, CDR1 SGHTA and CDR2 FQGTGA. Trimming cost V 5 bases and J 4 bases; bases outside gene matches: 5. The CDR3: CASSRTGDPTGELFF. DNA of the CDR3: TGTGCCAGCAGCCGGACAGGGGATCCCACCGGGGAGCTGTTTTTT. Filled out from reference TRBV7-3 and TRBJ2-2, the complete variable domain reads GAGVSQTPSNKVTEKGKYVELRCDPISGHTALYWYRQSLGQGPEFLIYFQGTGAADDSGLPNDRFFAVRPEGSVSTLKIQRTERGDSAVYLCASSRTGDPTGELFFGEGSRLTVL.

The V and J genes are TRBV2 and TRBJ2-7, with 7 nucleotides matching TRBD1. Germline V gene lookup returns CDR1 SNHLY and CDR2 FYNNEI. This CDR3 comprises 12 residues. With V trimmed by 6 bases and J by 3 bases, 2 bases remained unmatched. The CDR3 here is CASRWDSYEQYV. The CDR3 nucleotides read TGTGCCAGCAGATGGGACAGCTACGAGCAGTACGTC.